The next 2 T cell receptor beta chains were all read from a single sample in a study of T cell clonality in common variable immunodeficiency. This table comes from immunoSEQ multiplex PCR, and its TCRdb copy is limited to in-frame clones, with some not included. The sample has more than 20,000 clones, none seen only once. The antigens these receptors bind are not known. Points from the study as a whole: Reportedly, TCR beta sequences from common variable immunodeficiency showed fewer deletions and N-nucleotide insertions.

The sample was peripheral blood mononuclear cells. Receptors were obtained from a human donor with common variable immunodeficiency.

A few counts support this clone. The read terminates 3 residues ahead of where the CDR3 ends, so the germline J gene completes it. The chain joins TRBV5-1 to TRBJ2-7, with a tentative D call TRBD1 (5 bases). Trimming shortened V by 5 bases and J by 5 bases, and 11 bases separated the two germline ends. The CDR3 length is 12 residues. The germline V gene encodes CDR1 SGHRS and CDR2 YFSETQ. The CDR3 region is CASRSRANEQYF. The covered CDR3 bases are TGCGCCAGCAGATCCAGGGCCAACGAG.

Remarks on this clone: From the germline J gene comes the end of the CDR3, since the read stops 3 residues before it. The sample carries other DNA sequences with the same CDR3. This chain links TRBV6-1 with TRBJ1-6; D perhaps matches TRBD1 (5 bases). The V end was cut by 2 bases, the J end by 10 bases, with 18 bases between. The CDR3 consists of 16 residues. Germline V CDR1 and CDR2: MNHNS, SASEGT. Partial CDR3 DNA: TGTGCCAGCAGTGAAAAAGCAGGGAATCTTGGGTCACCC. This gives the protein CASSEKAGNLGSP. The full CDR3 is CASSEKAGNLGSPLHF.